Listed below are T cell receptor beta chains from one sample, sequenced in a study of Tregs in tolerant kidney transplant recipients. TCRdb's copy holds only in-frame clones and misses some; the assay was immunoSEQ multiplex PCR. Seen here are around 61,000 clones, around 83% observed once, and the top ten hold more than 4.5%. Sequencing was carried out using CD4+ T cells from blood. The receptors were sampled from a human donor in good health. Each CDR3 is given with its conserved first and last residue. D genes are given only for firm matches. Some rows mark clone size as missing; the rest say once, few, many or name a class of expanded clone.

D	V	J	length	size	DNA	CDR3
TRBD2	TRBV30	TRBJ2-7	15	-	TGTGCCTCCCGTGAAGTAGCTAGCGGGAGTTTCGAGCAGTACTTC	CASREVASGSFEQYF
TRBD2	TRBV7-2	TRBJ2-2	15	-	TGTGCCAGCAGCCCCCTAGCGGGGGCCCCCGGGGAGCTGTTTTTT	CASSPLAGAPGELFF
TRBD1	TRBV29-1	TRBJ1-1	20	-	TGCAGCGTTGAACCAGGGGGCCTTTTCCGGATCAGGACAGGGAACACTGAAGCTTTCTTT	CSVEPGGLFRIRTGNTEAFF
-	TRBV7-9	TRBJ2-3	12	-	TGTGCCAGCAGCTTAGGCCCGAATACGCAGTATTTT	CASSLGPNTQYF
-	TRBV2	TRBJ1-1	12	-	TGTGCCAGCAATATAATGAACACTGAAGCTTTCTTT	CASNIMNTEAFF
TRBD1	TRBV5-1	TRBJ1-2	13	-	TGCGCCAGCAGCTTGGATGGACAGGGCGGCTACACCTTC	CASSLDGQGGYTF
TRBD2	TRBV6-1	TRBJ2-1	13	few	TGTGCCAGCATCCTAGATGGGGGGGGTGAGCAGTTCTTC	CASILDGGGEQFF
TRBD1	TRBV7-9	TRBJ1-1	13	few	TGTGCCAGCAGCTTACAGGGGGACACTGAAGCTTTCTTT	CASSLQGDTEAFF
-	TRBV12-5	TRBJ1-3	9	-	TGTGCCAGGGAATCCACCATATATTTT	CARESTIYF
-	TRBV7-2	TRBJ2-7	13	-	TGTGCCAGCAGCTTAGATTGGACAGACGAGCAGTACTTC	CASSLDWTDEQYF
TRBD1	TRBV10-3	TRBJ1-1	14	-	TGTGCCATCAGCAACAGGGGAATTAGCACTGAAGCTTTCTTT	CAISNRGISTEAFF
-	TRBV25-1	TRBJ2-3	14	-	TGTGCCAGCAGTGAAGCTTCTCGTGGAGATACGCAGTATTTT	CASSEASRGDTQYF
-	TRBV7-8	TRBJ2-3	15	-	TGTGCCAGCAGTCCCGGGAGAGTGGGCACAGATACGCAGTATTTT	CASSPGRVGTDTQYF
-	TRBV13	TRBJ1-2	14	-	TGTGCCAGCAGCTTAGGGGAGGTTAACTATGGCTACACCTTC	CASSLGEVNYGYTF
-	TRBV10-3	TRBJ1-5	10	few	TGTGCCCTCCGGGGCCCGCCCCAGCATTTT	CALRGPPQHF
-	TRBV6-5	TRBJ1-5	14	once	TGTGCCAGCAGACAGGGCTGGAGCAATCAGCCCCAGCATTTT	CASRQGWSNQPQHF
TRBD1	TRBV11-3	TRBJ1-1	16	-	TGTGCCAGCAGCTCCTACCCTACAGGGGGCGGCACTGAAGCTTTCTTT	CASSSYPTGGGTEAFF
TRBD1	TRBV19	TRBJ2-5	14	-	TGTGCCAGTTCGGGACAGATGGGCCAGTCGACCCAGTACTTC	CASSGQMGQSTQYF
TRBD1	TRBV9	TRBJ1-2	14	-	TGTGCCAGCAGCGTAGACAGGGGAGTTTATGGCTACACCTTC	CASSVDRGVYGYTF
-	TRBV6-1	TRBJ1-2	15	-	TGTGCCAGCAGTGAAGCCTCGACAGGAAACTATGGCTACACCTTC	CASSEASTGNYGYTF
-	TRBV4-3	TRBJ2-5	13	-	TGCGCCAGCAGCCAAGACCGACTAGAGACCCAGTACTTC	CASSQDRLETQYF
-	TRBV9	TRBJ2-2	15	-	TGTGCCAGCAGCGAGGGGGACCTACTTGGCGGGGAGCTGTTTTTT	CASSEGDLLGGELFF
TRBD2	TRBV30	TRBJ2-1	18	-	TGTGCCTGGAGTGTAATGAGGACTAGCGGGCCCAGGCCATTTGAGCAGTTCTTC	CAWSVMRTSGPRPFEQFF
TRBD1	TRBV6-1	TRBJ2-7	14	once	TGTGCCAGCCATTTACAGGGACAGGGTGACGAGCAGTACTTC	CASHLQGQGDEQYF
-	TRBV27	TRBJ2-7	13	-	TGTGCCAGCAGTAGGGGGGATCTTTGGGAGCAGTACTTC	CASSRGDLWEQYF
-	TRBV7-8	TRBJ2-2	16	-	TGTGCCAGCAGCCCCCTCCGCCGAGGAAACACCGGGGAGCTGTTTTTT	CASSPLRRGNTGELFF
-	TRBV30	TRBJ1-2	11	-	TGTGCCTGGAGGATTGATTATGGCTACACCTTC	CAWRIDYGYTF
-	TRBV30	TRBJ1-3	12	-	TGTGCCTGGAACTCCGGGGGAAACACCATATATTTT	CAWNSGGNTIYF
TRBD1	TRBV27	TRBJ2-7	15	-	TGTGCCAGCAGTTCCAAGGACAGGGGGGTCTACGAGCAGTACTTC	CASSSKDRGVYEQYF
-	TRBV10-3	TRBJ2-2	14	-	TGTGCCATCAGTGAGCGCGCTAACACCGGGGAGCTGTTTTTT	CAISERANTGELFF
-	TRBV2	TRBJ1-2	13	-	TGTGCCAGCAGTGAAGCGCTCAGGGATGGCTACACCTTC	CASSEALRDGYTF
-	TRBV7-2	TRBJ2-4	14	-	TGTGCCAGCAGCCCCTCCAGAGCCAAAAACATTCAGTACTTC	CASSPSRAKNIQYF
TRBD1	TRBV10-3	TRBJ1-3	15	-	TGTGCCATCAGGCCGGGACAGAGCTCTGGAAACACCATATATTTT	CAIRPGQSSGNTIYF